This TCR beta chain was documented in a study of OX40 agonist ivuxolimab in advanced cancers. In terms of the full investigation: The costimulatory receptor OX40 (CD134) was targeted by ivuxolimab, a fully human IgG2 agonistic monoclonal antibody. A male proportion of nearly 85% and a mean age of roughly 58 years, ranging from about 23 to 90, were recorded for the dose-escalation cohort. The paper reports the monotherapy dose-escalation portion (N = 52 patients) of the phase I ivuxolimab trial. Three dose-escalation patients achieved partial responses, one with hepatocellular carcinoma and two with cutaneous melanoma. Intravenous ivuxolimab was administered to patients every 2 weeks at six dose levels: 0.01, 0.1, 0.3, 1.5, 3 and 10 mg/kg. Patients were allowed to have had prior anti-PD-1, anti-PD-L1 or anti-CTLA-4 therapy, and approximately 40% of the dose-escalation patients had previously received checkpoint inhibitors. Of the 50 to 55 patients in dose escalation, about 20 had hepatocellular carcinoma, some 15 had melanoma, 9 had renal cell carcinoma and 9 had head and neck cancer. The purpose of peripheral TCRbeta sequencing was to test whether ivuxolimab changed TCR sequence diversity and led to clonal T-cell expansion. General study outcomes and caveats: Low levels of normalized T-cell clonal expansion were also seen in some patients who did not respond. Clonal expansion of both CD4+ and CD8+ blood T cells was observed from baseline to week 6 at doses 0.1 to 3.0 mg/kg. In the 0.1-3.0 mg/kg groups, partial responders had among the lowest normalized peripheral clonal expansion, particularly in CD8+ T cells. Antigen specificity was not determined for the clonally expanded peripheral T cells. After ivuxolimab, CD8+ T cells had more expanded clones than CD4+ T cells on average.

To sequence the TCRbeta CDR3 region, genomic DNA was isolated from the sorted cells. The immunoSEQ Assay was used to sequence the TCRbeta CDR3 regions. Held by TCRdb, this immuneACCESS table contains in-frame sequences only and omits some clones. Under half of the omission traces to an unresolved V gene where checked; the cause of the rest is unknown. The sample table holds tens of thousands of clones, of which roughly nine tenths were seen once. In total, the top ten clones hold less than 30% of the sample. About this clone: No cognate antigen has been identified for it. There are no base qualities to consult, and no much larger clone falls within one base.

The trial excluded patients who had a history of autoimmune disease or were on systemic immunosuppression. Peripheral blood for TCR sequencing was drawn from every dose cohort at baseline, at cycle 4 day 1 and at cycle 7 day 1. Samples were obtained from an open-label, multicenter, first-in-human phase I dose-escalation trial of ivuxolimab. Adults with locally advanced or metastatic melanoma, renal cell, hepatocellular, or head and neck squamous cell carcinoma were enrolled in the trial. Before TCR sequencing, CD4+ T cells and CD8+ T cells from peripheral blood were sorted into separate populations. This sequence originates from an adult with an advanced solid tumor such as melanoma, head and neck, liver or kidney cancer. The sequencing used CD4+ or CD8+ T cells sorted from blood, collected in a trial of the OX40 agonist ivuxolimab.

The sequenced DNA: TGTGCCAGCAGCCTCGGGAGCTCCTACAATGAGCAGTTCTTC. It is translated as CASSLGSSYNEQFF. Recombination linked TRBV28 to TRBJ2-1, and TRBD2 may be the D gene, going by 6 matching bases. The germline ends are 9 bases apart after V is trimmed by 6 bases and J by 0 bases. The CDR3 goes from the cysteine to the phenylalanine over 14 residues. CDR3 DNA is the only sequence kept; it has 42 bases, read in frame from the first base. Based on the germline V gene, the CDR1 and CDR2 sequences are MDHEN and SYDVKM.